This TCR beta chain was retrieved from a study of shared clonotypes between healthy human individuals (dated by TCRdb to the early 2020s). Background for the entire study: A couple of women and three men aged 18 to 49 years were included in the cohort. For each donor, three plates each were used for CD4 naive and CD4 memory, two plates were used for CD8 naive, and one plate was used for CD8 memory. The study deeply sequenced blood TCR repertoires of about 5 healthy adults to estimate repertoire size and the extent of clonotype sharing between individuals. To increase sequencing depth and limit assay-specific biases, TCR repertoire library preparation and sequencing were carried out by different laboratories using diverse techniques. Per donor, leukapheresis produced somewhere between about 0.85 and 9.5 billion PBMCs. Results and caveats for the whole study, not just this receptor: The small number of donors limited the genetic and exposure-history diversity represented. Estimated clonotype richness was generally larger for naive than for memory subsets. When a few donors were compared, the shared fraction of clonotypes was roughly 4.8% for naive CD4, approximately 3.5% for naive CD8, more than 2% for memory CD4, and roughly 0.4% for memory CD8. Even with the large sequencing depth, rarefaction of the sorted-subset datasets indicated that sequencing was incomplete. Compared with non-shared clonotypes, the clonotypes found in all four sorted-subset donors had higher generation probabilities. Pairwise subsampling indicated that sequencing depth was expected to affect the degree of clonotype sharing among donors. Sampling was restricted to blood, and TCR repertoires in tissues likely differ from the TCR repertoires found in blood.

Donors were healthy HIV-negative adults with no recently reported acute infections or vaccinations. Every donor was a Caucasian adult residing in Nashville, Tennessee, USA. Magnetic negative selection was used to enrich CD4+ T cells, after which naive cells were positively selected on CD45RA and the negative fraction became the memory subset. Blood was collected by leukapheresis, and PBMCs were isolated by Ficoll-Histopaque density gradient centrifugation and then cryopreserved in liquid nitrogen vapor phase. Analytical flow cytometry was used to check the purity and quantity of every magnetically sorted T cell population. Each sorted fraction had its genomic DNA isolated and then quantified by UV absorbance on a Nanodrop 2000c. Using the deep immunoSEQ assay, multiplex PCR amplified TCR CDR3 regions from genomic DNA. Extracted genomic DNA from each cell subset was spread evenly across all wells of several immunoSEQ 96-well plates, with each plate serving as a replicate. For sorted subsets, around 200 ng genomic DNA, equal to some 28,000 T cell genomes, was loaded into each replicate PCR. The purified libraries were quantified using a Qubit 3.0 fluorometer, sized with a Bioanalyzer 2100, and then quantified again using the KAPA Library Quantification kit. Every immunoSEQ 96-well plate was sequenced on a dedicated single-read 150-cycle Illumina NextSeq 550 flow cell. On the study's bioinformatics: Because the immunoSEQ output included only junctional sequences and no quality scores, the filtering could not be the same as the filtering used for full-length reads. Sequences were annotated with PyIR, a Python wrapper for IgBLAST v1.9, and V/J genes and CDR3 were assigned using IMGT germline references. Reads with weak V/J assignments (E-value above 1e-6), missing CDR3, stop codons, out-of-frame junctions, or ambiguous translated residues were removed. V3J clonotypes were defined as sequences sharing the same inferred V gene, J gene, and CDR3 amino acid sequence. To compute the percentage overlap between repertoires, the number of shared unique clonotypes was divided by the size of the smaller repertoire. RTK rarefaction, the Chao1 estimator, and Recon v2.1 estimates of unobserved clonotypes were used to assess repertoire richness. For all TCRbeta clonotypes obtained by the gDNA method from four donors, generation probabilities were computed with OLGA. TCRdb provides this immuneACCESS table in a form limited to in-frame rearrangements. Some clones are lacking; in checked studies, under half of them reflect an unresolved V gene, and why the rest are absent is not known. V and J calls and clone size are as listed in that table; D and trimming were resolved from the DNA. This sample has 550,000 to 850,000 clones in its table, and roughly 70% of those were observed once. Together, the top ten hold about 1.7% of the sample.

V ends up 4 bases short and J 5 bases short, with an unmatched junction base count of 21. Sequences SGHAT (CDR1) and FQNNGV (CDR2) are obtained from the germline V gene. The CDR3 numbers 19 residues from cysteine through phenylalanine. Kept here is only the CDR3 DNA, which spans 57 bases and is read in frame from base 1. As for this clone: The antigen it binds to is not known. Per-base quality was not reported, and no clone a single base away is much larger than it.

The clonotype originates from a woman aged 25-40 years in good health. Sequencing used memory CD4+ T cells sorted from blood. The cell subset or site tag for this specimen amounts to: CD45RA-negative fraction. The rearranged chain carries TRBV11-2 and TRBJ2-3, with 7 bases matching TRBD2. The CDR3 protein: CASSSRRAPTSAKGDTQYF. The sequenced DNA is TGTGCCAGCAGCTCACGCAGGGCCCCAACTAGCGCGAAGGGAGATACGCAGTATTTT.